The rows below give T cell receptor beta chains drawn from one sample of a study of HIV-infected patients and healthy controls. One entry per CDR3 protein results from TCRdb running MiXCR on the 5' RACE reads. Counted here are approximately 3,800 distinct CDR3 sequences, about 7.8% occurring once; the ten biggest clones make up about 15%. The sample here was blood, taken during antiretroviral therapy. The receptors derive from an adult with HIV infection. The CDR3 runs from the conserved cysteine through the conserved F or W. D genes are given only for firm matches. Only some rows state a clone size, as once, few, many or a class for expanded clones.

CDR3 DNA | CDR3 protein | clone size | D gene | J gene | CDR3 length | V gene
TGCAGTGCTAGGCTAGCGGGGGGCGCAGATACGCAGTATTTT | CSARLAGGADTQYF | few | TRBD2 | TRBJ2-3 | 14 | TRBV20-1
TGTGCCAGCAGGTACAGGGGGCGGCAGACCCAGTACTTC | CASRYRGRQTQYF | many | TRBD1 | TRBJ2-5 | 13 | TRBV6-2/TRBV6-3
TGTGCCAGCAGCCATGGGACGGTGAACACTGAAGCTTTCTTT | CASSHGTVNTEAFF | few | NA | TRBJ1-1 | 14 | TRBV6-6
TGTGCCAGCAGTTACTCGGTCTCGACTAGTATGGAGACCCAGTACTTC | CASSYSVSTSMETQYF | NA | NA | TRBJ2-5 | 16 | TRBV6-5
TGTGCCAGCAGCTTAGAACTGTATTTCTCTGGAAACACCATATATTTT | CASSLELYFSGNTIYF | many | NA | TRBJ1-3 | 16 | TRBV7-2
TGTGCCAGCAGTTGGGAGCAGGGGCAGTACTTC | CASSWEQGQYF | NA | NA | TRBJ2-7 | 11 | TRBV2
TGTGCCAGCAGCCCTCCAGGGGCGCAGGCAGATACGCAGTATTTT | CASSPPGAQADTQYF | medium-sized | NA | TRBJ2-3 | 15 | TRBV5-4
TGTGCCACCAGCATTTACAGGGGCTCCTACGAGCAGTACTTC | CATSIYRGSYEQYF | medium-sized | TRBD1 | TRBJ2-7 | 14 | TRBV15
TGCAGCGTTGAAGGGGGGGACAGGGGCTATGATACTGAAGCTTTCTTT | CSVEGGDRGYDTEAFF | few | TRBD1 | TRBJ1-1 | 16 | TRBV29-1
TGTGCCAGCAGTTTCGCGGGCCTCGACGGGGCTTCACCCCTCCACTTT | CASSFAGLDGASPLHF | medium-sized | NA | TRBJ1-6 | 16 | TRBV6-5
TGTGCCAGCAGCCCCACGGAGGGGAGTGAGCAGTTCTTC | CASSPTEGSEQFF | many | NA | TRBJ2-1 | 13 | TRBV4-2
TGCAGTGTGGCCGGGACAGGGATCACAGATACGCAGTATTTT | CSVAGTGITDTQYF | medium-sized | TRBD1 | TRBJ2-3 | 14 | TRBV20-1
TGTGCCAGCAGAAGATCTGGCAATCAGCCCCAGCATTTT | CASRRSGNQPQHF | medium-sized | NA | TRBJ1-5 | 13 | TRBV6-1
TGTGCCAGCAGCTTAGCTACAACAGAGAGCAATCAGCCCCAGCATTTT | CASSLATTESNQPQHF | few | NA | TRBJ1-5 | 16 | TRBV7-9